This T cell receptor (beta chain) was found in a study of beta chain features in type 1 diabetes (dated 2018 in TCRdb). Broadly, across the study: No differences in mean age, gender distribution, total cell number or subset yield were found between patients and healthy donors. A total of about 99,000,000 sorted cells were examined across all samples, and RNA yield correlated strongly with the number of cells per subset. In the study, recently diagnosed type 1 diabetes patients and matched healthy donors were compared on the TCRB repertoires of their sorted circulating CD4+ T cell subsets. Regulatory and stem cell-like memory subsets were obtained from only 8 patients and roughly 8 healthy donors, while naive and central memory subsets were obtained from all 28 donors.

V is reduced by 3 bases and J by 4 bases, leaving a spacing of 19 bases between them. The germline V gene encodes CDR1 MDHEN and CDR2 SYDVKM. The CDR3 runs 17 amino acids, cysteine and phenylalanine included. Only the CDR3 region is kept as DNA, spanning 51 bases read in frame from base 1. The research as a whole found: Because cDNA was sequenced instead of genomic DNA, activated cells with high expression could be over-represented, although the groups did not differ in activation or CD3 levels. Type 1 diabetes patients showed a moderate but significant shortening of TCRB CDR3 length in all four CD4+ subsets. The naive, central memory and regulatory TCRB repertoires appeared to resemble one another more closely among patients than among healthy donors. Because the HLA sub-analyses included only small numbers of individuals, any influence of HLA type on TCRB rearrangement was left unresolved. PCR may preferentially amplify shorter templates, but because patient and control samples were amplified and corrected together, any resulting skew would affect both groups equally. Fewer insertions and more nucleotide deletions at VDJ recombination sites were observed in patients with type 1 diabetes, implying thymic rearrangement abnormalities.

All of the isolated RNA was reverse transcribed with the High Capacity cDNA Reverse Transcription Kit, so expressed TCRB transcripts were sequenced. Deep immunoSEQ sequencing was applied to naive, central memory and regulatory T cell samples, giving an average of about 3.8 million total reads per sample. After sorted cells were lysed in RLT buffer, RNA was extracted with DNase-treated RNeasy Micro or Mini kits, with the choice depending on cell number. Each cell subset was processed separately to prevent cross-contamination, with patient and healthy donor samples processed together. The immunoSEQ multiplex PCR was used to amplify TCRB sequences from cDNA, yielding 87-bp fragments that span the CDR3 region. Sequencing of the amplicons was performed on the Illumina HiSeq platform. As for the original processing: Synthetic template baselines were used to correct PCR bias computationally, reads within Hamming distance 2 were collapsed, and singletons that could not be merged were discarded. By aligning reads against IMGT, V, D and J genes, CDR3 length, and insertions or deletions at six rearrangement sites were assigned. Within each subset, clonotype counts were normalized to the number of sorted cells before true diversity and Gini coefficients were calculated with the tcR R package. Repertoire sharing was quantified using the overlap coefficient calculated on TCRB nucleotide sequences. Not all clones reach the TCRdb copy of this immuneACCESS table, which keeps in-frame sequences only. Checked studies attribute under half of the gap to unresolved V genes and leave the rest unexplained. V and J calls and clone size are given by that table; D and trimming were obtained from the DNA. A total of about 210,000 clones appear in this sample, roughly 11% of them only once. Approximately 1.4% of the sample is taken by the ten largest.

Each donor gave one peripheral blood draw, around 0.12 L on average, collected into heparinised tubes. Using a panel that included CD45RO, CCR7, CD25, CD127, CD95 and CD27, naive, central memory, regulatory and stem cell-like memory CD4+ T cells were sorted on a BD FACSAria II. A purity above 95% was achieved for all sorted populations. PBMCs were isolated immediately by Lymphoprep density gradient centrifugation and stained directly without culture. So that batch effects would be minimized, each experiment stained and sorted samples in pairs, pairing one healthy donor with one patient. A few counts support this clone. Its antigen target is currently unknown. The input lacks base qualities; no much larger clone sits a single base away.

This chain joins TRBV28 to TRBJ1-5, and possibly TRBD1, on 5 matching bases. This clonotype was obtained from a man younger than 35 in good health. The sequencing input was central memory CD4+ T cells from blood. The encoded CDR3 is CASSFVWRAGPNQPQHF. The DNA sequence follows: TGTGCCAGCAGTTTTGTTTGGAGGGCAGGGCCAAATCAGCCCCAGCATTTT.